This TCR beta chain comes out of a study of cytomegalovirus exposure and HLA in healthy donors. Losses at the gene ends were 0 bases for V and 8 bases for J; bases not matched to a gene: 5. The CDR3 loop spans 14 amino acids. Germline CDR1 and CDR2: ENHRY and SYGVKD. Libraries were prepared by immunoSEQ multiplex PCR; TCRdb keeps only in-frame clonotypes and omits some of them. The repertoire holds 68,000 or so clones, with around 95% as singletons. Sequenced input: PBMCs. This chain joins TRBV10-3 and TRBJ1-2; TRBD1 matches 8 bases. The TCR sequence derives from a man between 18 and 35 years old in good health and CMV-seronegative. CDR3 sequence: CAISESTGEGGYTF. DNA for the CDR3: TGTGCCATCAGTGAGTCGACAGGGGAAGGCGGCTACACCTTC.